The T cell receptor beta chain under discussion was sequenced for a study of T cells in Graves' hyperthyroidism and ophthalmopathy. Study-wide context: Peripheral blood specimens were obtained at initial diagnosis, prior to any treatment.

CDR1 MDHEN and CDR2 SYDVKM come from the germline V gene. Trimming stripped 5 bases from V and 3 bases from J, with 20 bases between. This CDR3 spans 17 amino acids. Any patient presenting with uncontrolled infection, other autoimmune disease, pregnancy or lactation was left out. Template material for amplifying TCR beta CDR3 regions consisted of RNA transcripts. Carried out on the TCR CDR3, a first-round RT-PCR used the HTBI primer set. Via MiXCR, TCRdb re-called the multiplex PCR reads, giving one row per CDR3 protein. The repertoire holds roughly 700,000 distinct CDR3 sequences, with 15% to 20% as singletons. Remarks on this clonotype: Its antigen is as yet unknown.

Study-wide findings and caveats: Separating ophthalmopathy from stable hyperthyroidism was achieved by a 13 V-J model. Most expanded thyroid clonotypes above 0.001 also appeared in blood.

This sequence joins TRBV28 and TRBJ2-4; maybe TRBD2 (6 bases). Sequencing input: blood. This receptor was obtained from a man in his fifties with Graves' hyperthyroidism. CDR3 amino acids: CASSPTTGGTGKNIQYF. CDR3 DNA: TGTGCCAGCAGTCCCACAACCGGCGGGACGGGCAAAAACATTCAGTACTTC.